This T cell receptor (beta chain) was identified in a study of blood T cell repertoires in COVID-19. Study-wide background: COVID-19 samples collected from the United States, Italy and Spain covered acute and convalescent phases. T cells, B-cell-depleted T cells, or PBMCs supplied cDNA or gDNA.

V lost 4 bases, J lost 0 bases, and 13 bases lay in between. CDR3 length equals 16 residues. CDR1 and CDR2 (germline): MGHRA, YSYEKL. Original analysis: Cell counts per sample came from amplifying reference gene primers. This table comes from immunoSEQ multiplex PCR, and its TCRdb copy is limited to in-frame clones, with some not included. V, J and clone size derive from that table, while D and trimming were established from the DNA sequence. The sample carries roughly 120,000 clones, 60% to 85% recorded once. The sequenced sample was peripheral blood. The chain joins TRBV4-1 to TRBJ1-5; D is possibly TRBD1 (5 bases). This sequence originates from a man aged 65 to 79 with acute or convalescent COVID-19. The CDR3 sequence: CASSRRAGVSNQPQHF. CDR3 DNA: TGCGCCAGCAGCCGTAGGGCGGGGGTTAGCAATCAGCCCCAGCATTTT.